This paragraph reports one T cell receptor beta chain. This receptor's antigen is unknown. A read error may account for a junction end that differs from germline. This record belongs to a study of CD8+ T cells in alopecia areata (dated by TCRdb to about 2018). Turning to the overall study: Treated patients were enrolled in an open-label pilot trial of oral tofacitinib at 5 to 10 mg twice daily for moderate-to-severe alopecia areata. Tofacitinib was administered for 6 to 18 months, and 6 months of follow-up off drug were then conducted to assess delayed response and recurrence. The study used high-throughput TCRbeta sequencing to examine T cell clonal expansion in alopecia areata, in both the C3H/HeJ mouse model and human patients. In humans, TCRbeta sequencing was performed on scalp tissue and on sorted CD4+ and CD8+ peripheral blood T cells from healthy controls and from patients with patchy or totalis/universalis alopecia areata. Biopsies were taken from tofacitinib-treated patients at baseline and again at 4 and 24 weeks into treatment, and several of those patients also had a later scalp biopsy. Clonality in the scalp was compared among normal scalp (n=4), patchy alopecia areata scalp (n=8), and alopecia totalis/universalis scalp (n=8). RNA was extracted with the PAXgene miRNA kit for fixed scalp, the miRNeasy kit for PBMCs, and the RNeasy kit for mouse skin. TCRbeta CDR3 regions were amplified by immunoSEQ multiplex PCR using 35 Vbeta forward and 13 Jbeta reverse primers. Study-level results and caveats: Compared with normal scalp, lesional scalp had higher clonality and more expanded CD8+ clones, particularly in alopecia totalis/universalis, a pattern that suggests antigenic drive. Resident alphabeta T cells in normal human skin are also sequenced, complicating scalp TCR repertoire analysis, unlike mouse skin dominated by gammadelta T cells. TCR sequences shared between patients were less clear than in mice, possibly partly because of HLA diversity in the patient population.

CDR3 length: 12 amino acids, cysteine to phenylalanine. Solely the CDR3 DNA is kept, with 36 bases framed from the first base. Based on the germline V gene (reference sequence), the CDR1 and CDR2 sequences are SSHAT and FNYEAQ. The receptor library was made with the immunoSEQ multiplex PCR assay. RNA was extracted from all samples and reverse transcribed into cDNA as template for TCR sequencing. SuperScript III was used to make first-strand cDNA, primed with a 2:1 mix of oligo-dT and random hexamers. A synthetic immune receptor repertoire was used to gauge amplification bias, and whatever bias remained was removed computationally. In the source study's methods: After raw reads were preprocessed to remove errors, the CDR3 was defined following IMGT conventions as running from the conserved cysteine to phenylalanine. Clonality was calculated as 1 minus Shannon entropy normalized by log2 of the number of productive unique TCRs. Scalp TCRbeta sequences were cross-referenced with sorted blood CD4 and CD8 repertoires so that the CD4 or CD8 identity of scalp clones could be inferred. What TCRdb holds here is the immuneACCESS table cut down to in-frame rearrangements. Part of the clones is not present; checked against another copy, under half of the missing clones reflect an unresolved V gene, and the others are unexplained. V and J calls plus clone size are reproduced from that table; the DNA served to infer D and trimming. The sample yields around 250,000 clones; less than 80% were counted once. Around 1.2% of the sample is taken by the ten largest.

Sample time point, as interpreted from the label and publication: baseline before oral tofacitinib. Lesional scalp punch biopsies and peripheral blood were collected from alopecia areata patients. PBMCs were isolated by density centrifugation and stained for CD3, CD4 and CD8, and CD4+ and CD8+ T cells were sorted on a FACSAria. This receptor chain uses TRBV7-7 and TRBJ2-5, with an unclear D gene assignment. The material sequenced was CD4+ T cells sorted from blood, taken at week 0. This TCR was recovered from a human donor with alopecia areata. At the DNA level, the sequence is TGTGCTAGCAGCTCTATAGGGGAGACCCAGTACTTC. Its coded protein is CASSSIGETQYF.